This T cell receptor beta chain was obtained from a study of Graves' ophthalmopathy and Graves' hyperthyroidism (dated by TCRdb to the late 2010s). For the wider study: Peripheral blood was collected at initial diagnosis, prior to any treatment. To tell Graves' ophthalmopathy apart from Graves' hyperthyroidism, and to predict which patients would progress to ophthalmopathy, the study relied on TCR beta repertoire signatures. In total, 135 blood samples were TCR-sequenced: around 42 ophthalmopathy, approximately 80 hyperthyroidism and approximately 17 hyperthyroidism-to-ophthalmopathy patients. To explore V-J signatures that separate ophthalmopathy from hyperthyroidism, a discovery set of fewer than 110 patients was enrolled, consisting of 43 with ophthalmopathy and around 57 with stable hyperthyroidism. An independent validation cohort was composed of roughly 18 hyperthyroidism patients and some 16 patients who later progressed from hyperthyroidism to ophthalmopathy. In over five hyperthyroidism patients, T-cell repertoires of thyroid tissue and blood were compared. Once sampling was done, hyperthyroidism patients were given methimazole at a starting dose of 30 mg daily, while ophthalmopathy patients were given high-dose intravenous methylprednisolone. For training and testing, the roughly 93 patients in the discovery cohort were randomly divided in a 7:3 ratio. What the work shows at the level of the full study, not this receptor alone: In cross-validation, the 13-signature model distinguished ophthalmopathy from stable hyperthyroidism with 85% to 90% sensitivity and around 82% specificity, and in the test set the corresponding values were around 80% and 75%. In validation, the model predicted ophthalmopathy progression with about 71% sensitivity and roughly 78% specificity; 12 predicted patients were CT-confirmed with GO in a median of approximately 6.2 months. Most expanded thyroid clonotypes with frequency above 0.001 were also detected in blood, suggesting blood repertoires may reflect the thyroid immune response. No statistical method was used to set the sample size in advance, and the investigators knew which group each participant was assigned to.

TCR beta CDR3 regions were amplified from RNA transcripts for repertoire sequencing. The first round was an RT-PCR using HTBI primers with the Qiagen OneStep RT-PCR kit, and this first round was followed by a second-round multiplex PCR, then size selection and purification. The libraries underwent paired-end sequencing with 100 bp reads on an Illumina HiSeq2000. The original methods were these. SOAPnuke was used for read processing, and reads with adapters, uncalled bases, a mean Phred below 15, or no exact constant-primer or identifier match were discarded. COPE v1.2.5 was used to merge the high-quality paired reads. Each unique nucleotide sequence was defined as a clonotype, and clonotypes were aligned to IMGT TRB V, D and J references with MiTCR v1.1. Only V-J combinations with frequency above 0.0001 were analysed, covering around 99% of repertoires. A TCR clonal expansion and chaos score per V-J combination was defined as the ratio of F50 clonal expansion to chaos observed in the TCRdist matrix. Welch's t-statistics and random forest were used to reduce the features to 10 to 15 V-J combinations, which were then used as input to a naive Bayes classifier. The similarity between thyroid and blood repertoires was quantified using the Morisita-Horn index. TCRdb redid the processing of the public reads, applying fastp at Q25 and MiXCR, and retained in-frame beta chains. Under each unique CDR3 protein, matching rows form one entry showing the most common genes and DNA. The V and J calls come from TCRdb's annotation, not from the publication. The sample yields approximately 500,000 distinct CDR3 sequences; around 15% were counted once. The ten largest make up 8% to 10% of the sample.

This clonotype was picked up many times. Its binding antigen is unknown. Per-nucleotide qualities are absent, and no much larger clonotype sits a single base away. As encoded in the germline V gene (reference sequence), CDR1 is DFQATT while CDR2 is SNEGSKA. V is trimmed back by 4 bases and J by 4 bases, and the junction contains 7 bases that no gene match accounts for. The CDR3 contains 14 residues, cysteine and phenylalanine counted. Only the CDR3 region is kept as DNA, spanning 42 bases read in frame from base 1. Ophthalmopathy patients had moderately to severely active disease, Clinical Activity Score of at least 3, NOSPECS grade of at least 4, and disease duration under 3 months. Anyone with other autoimmune diseases, uncontrolled infections, pregnancy or lactation was excluded from the study. Diagnosis was based on clinical symptoms, serum thyroxine, TRAb, thyroid ultrasound and orbital computed tomography. PBMCs were isolated from about 10 ml of fresh peripheral blood by Ficoll-Paque density gradient centrifugation. Trizol reagent was used to extract the total RNA, and its quality was then checked on an Agilent 2100 Bioanalyzer.

The sequence derives from a woman aged 30 to 39 with Graves' ophthalmopathy. Donor details come from another sample of the same person, matched by shared clones. Here the chain combines TRBV20-1 and TRBJ2-7; TRBD2 lines up with 10 middle nucleotides. The sequencing input was blood. For the CDR3, the sequence is CSATSSGRFYEQYF. The bases read TGCAGTGCTACCAGTAGCGGGAGGTTTTACGAGCAGTACTTC.